This record looks at one TCR beta chain sequence and its context. The antigen remains unidentified. CDR3 length: 16 amino acids. Germline CDR1 MGHRA, CDR2 YSYEKL. V lost 1 base and J lost 0; bases outside the gene matches: 0. Sequencing was performed with immunoSEQ multiplex PCR; in TCRdb, only in-frame clones are kept and a portion is missing. The repertoire holds about 160,000 clones, with around 85% as singletons. The source of the sample is a study of lymphopenia after photon versus proton radiotherapy. Whole-study findings and limits: Proton therapy kept repertoires fairly stable, unlike photons, which gained effector/memory cells.

The sample in question was peripheral blood, obtained from a patient treated with photon-based radiotherapy. This sequence was found in a man aged 45-65 years with gastric cancer. V and J are TRBV4-1 and TRBJ2-1, with 10 bases lining up with TRBD2. CDR3: CASSQVAGGSYNEQFF. For the CDR3, the DNA is TGCGCCAGCAGCCAAGTAGCGGGAGGCTCCTACAATGAGCAGTTCTTC.